This T cell receptor beta chain was sequenced during a study of blood T cell repertoires in COVID-19. Study overall: The cDNA or gDNA used as material had been derived from T cells, B-cell-depleted T cells, or PBMCs.

Sequencing used immunoSEQ multiplex PCR; TCRdb keeps in-frame clones, though not all of them. The sample holds about 250,000 clones, 88% seen once. The source is a man older than 75 with acute or convalescent COVID-19. Sequenced input: peripheral blood.

The chain's CDR3 is CSVASGGWQFF. As DNA, the CDR3 is TGCAGCGTTGCTAGCGGGGGATGGCAGTTCTTC. The chain recombines TRBV29-1 with TRBJ2-1; 10 bases are a match to TRBD2. Looked up from germline, CDR1 is SQVTM and CDR2 is ANQGSEA. This CDR3 has 11 amino acids. V lost 4 bases, J lost 12 bases, and 3 bases stayed unmatched.